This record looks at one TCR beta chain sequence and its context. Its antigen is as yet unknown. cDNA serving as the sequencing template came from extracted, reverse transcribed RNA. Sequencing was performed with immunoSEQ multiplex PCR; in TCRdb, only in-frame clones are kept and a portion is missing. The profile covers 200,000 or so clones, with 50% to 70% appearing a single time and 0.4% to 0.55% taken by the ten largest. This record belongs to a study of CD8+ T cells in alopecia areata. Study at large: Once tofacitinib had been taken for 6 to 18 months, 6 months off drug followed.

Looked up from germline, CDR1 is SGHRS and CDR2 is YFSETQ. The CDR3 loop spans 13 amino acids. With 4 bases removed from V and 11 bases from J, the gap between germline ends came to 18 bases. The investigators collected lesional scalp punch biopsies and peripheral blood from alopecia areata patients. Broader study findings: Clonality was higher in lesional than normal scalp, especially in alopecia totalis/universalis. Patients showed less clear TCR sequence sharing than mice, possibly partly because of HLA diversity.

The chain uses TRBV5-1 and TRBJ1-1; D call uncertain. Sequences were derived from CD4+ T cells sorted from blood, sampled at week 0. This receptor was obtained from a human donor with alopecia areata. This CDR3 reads CASSTGEGAMAFF. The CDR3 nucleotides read TGCGCCAGCAGCACCGGGGAGGGTGCAATGGCTTTCTTT.